This T cell receptor beta chain was documented in a study of shared clonotypes between healthy human individuals. On the study more broadly: Per-donor plates numbered three CD4 naive, three CD4 memory, two CD8 naive and one CD8 memory.

Naive CD8 isolation took CD45RO-negative cells positively selected for CCR7 and excluded terminally differentiated effector memory CD45RA+ cells. This CDR3 has 14 amino acids. CDR1 and CDR2 from the germline V gene are LNHDA and SQIVND (reference sequence). Trimming stripped 3 bases from V and 5 bases from J, with 11 bases between. Data came from immunoSEQ multiplex PCR; TCRdb stores just in-frame clones and leaves some out. The table includes just over 2,000,000 clones, about 95% detected once. The chain uses TRBV19 and TRBJ1-5, with a weak D call TRBD1 (5 bases). The sequencing sample was made of naive CD8+ T cells sorted from blood. This TCR was recovered from a man aged 18 to 29 in good health. The CDR3 DNA reads TGTGCCAGTAGTATGGGGGACCGTCATCAGCCCCAGCATTTT. Translation: CASSMGDRHQPQHF.